What follows are 14 T cell receptor beta chains derived from one specimen sequenced in a study of blood T cells in healthy people across ages. Primers used in a second PCR of roughly 6 to 12 cycles were a sample-barcoded 5' primer and a J-beta primer mix. Each CDR3 protein gets one entry after TCRdb re-called the 5' RACE reads with MiXCR. Of just over 1 million distinct CDR3 sequences in the sample, 45% were seen once. The sequencing sample was made of blood. These receptors originate from a woman in her sixties or seventies in good health.

The rearrangement links TRBV11-2 to TRBJ2-1; 10 bases are a match to TRBD2. The CDR3 has 16 amino acids. Unmatched junction bases numbered 11, after V lost 6 bases and J lost 6 bases. The germline V gene encodes CDR1 SGHAT and CDR2 FQNNGV. CDR3 DNA sequence: TGTGCCAGCAGTCCGGGGGCTAGCGGGAGCAGCAATGAGCAGTTCTTC. This codes for CASSPGASGSSNEQFF.

The sample holds many counts of this clonotype. This chain connects TRBV10-3 to TRBJ2-3; unclear D gene. CDR1 is ENHRY and CDR2 is SYGVKD in the germline V gene. There are 16 residues in the CDR3. Trimming left V 0 bases short and J 3 bases short, with 13 bases between. CDR3 nucleotide sequence: TGTGCCATCAGTGAGTCAAAGGCCGTAGGTACAGATACGCAGTATTTT. It specifies CAISESKAVGTDTQYF.

The chain has TRBV27 and TRBJ1-6; 7 bases agree with TRBD1. In germline, CDR1 is MNHEY, CDR2 SMNVEV (reference sequence). V trimming: 5 bases; J trimming: 7 bases; junction bases outside the gene matches: 5. CDR3 size: 14 residues. The CDR3 here is CASSPGTVNSPLHF. The CDR3 DNA is TGTGCCAGCAGTCCGGGGACAGTGAATTCACCCCTCCACTTT.

The V and J genes are TRBV4-2 and TRBJ2-1, with a weak D call TRBD2 (5 bases). Trimming pared 2 bases from V and 5 bases from J, leaving 10 bases between. The CDR3 totals 14 residues. Germline V gives CDR1 LGHNA, CDR2 YNFKEQ. DNA for the CDR3: TGTGCCAGCAGCCAAAGAGCGGCCAACAATGAGCAGTTCTTC. Encoded protein: CASSQRAANNEQFF.

V gene TRBV6-2 or TRBV6-3 combines with J gene TRBJ2-7; TRBD2 agrees at 10 bases. Germline CDR1 is MNHEY and CDR2 is SVGEGT. Trimming took 6 bases from V and 5 from J; bases not matched to a gene: 7. The CDR3 has 14 residues. The CDR3 reads CASRALAGLNEQYF. The CDR3, as DNA: TGTGCCAGCAGGGCACTAGCGGGACTCAACGAGCAGTACTTC.

The gene calls are TRBV9 and TRBJ2-1; D is ambiguous. There are 15 residues in the CDR3. Germline CDR1 reads SGDLS; CDR2 reads YYNGEE. Between the trimmed V and J ends, which lost 0 bases and 7 bases, there was a span of 14 bases. The CDR3 bases are TGTGCCAGCAGCGTAGAGCCTAGTTCAGTAAATGAGCAGTTCTTC. Translating it yields CASSVEPSSVNEQFF.

The chain uses TRBV13 and TRBJ2-2; a weak D match, TRBD2 (5 bases). Trimming shortened V by 6 bases and J by 6 bases, and 8 bases separated the two germline ends. Per the germline V gene, CDR1 is PRHDT and CDR2 is FYEKMQ (reference sequence). The length of the CDR3 is 12 residues. In nucleotides, the CDR3 is TGTGCCAGCAGACTAGACCCCGGGGAGCTGTTTTTT. This sequence encodes CASRLDPGELFF.

This clonotype has a count of ten or more. V gene TRBV12-3 or TRBV12-4 combines with J gene TRBJ2-7; 9 bases are a match to TRBD1. CDR3 length equals 16 residues. Trimming at V came to 5 bases and at J to 2 bases, leaving 10 bases not matched to a gene. The CDR3 DNA reads as TGTGCCAGCAGTCTCCGCCCAAGGGACAGGGCCTACGAGCAGTACTTC. Its translation is CASSLRPRDRAYEQYF.

The chain links TRBV7-8 to TRBJ2-1, with no clear D. CDR3 size: 11 residues. Germline CDR1 reads SGHVS; CDR2 reads FQNEAQ. Trimming took off 10 bases at V and 6 bases at J, with 10 bases between the two ends. In nucleotides, the CDR3 is TGTGCCACCACTACCTCCAATGAGCAGTTCTTC. Translated, it gives CATTTSNEQFF.

Concerning this clonotype itself: One end of the junction fails to match germline, which may point to a read error. The chain uses TRBV15 and TRBJ2-7, with 8 bases identical to TRBD1. Per germline, CDR1 LNHNV and CDR2 YYDKDF (reference sequence). The CDR3 sequence is 16 residues long. CDR3 sequence: CATSTSRDRTSYEQYF. Here the CDR3 DNA reads TGTGCCACCAGCACTTCCCGGGACAGGACGTCCTATGAGCAGTACTTC.

As to this clonotype: The junction and the germline gene differ at one end; a read error may be behind it. V gene TRBV27 combines with J gene TRBJ2-7, with 7 bases fitting TRBD2. Germline V gene lookup returns CDR1 MNHEY and CDR2 SMNVEV (reference sequence). This CDR3 is 15 amino acids long. The CDR3 DNA is TGTGCCAGCAGTTTGGGGCGGGAGCTAACCTACGAGCGGTACTTC. Translation: CASSLGRELTYERYF.

The V call is TRBV7-2, the J call TRBJ1-5; D is undetermined. V lost 5 bases and J lost 3, with 8 bases in between. The CDR3 has 13 amino acids. Germline V gene data show CDR1 as SGHTA and CDR2 as FQGNSA. CDR3 in amino acids: CASSKDVNQPQHF. DNA of the CDR3: TGTGCCAGCAGCAAGGACGTCAATCAGCCCCAGCATTTT.

This clonotype appeared a few times. The rearrangement joins TRBV5-1 to TRBJ1-2; 8 bases are a match to TRBD1. Germline values: CDR1 SGHRS, CDR2 YFSETQ. The CDR3 loop spans 15 amino acids. V trimming: 4 bases; J trimming: 2 bases; junction bases outside the gene matches: 7. CDR3 in amino acids: CASSRQGNLNYGYTF. In DNA, the CDR3 is TGCGCCAGCAGCCGACAGGGGAACCTAAACTATGGCTACACCTTC.

This rearrangement joins TRBV6-5 to TRBJ1-2; 7 bases line up with TRBD1. CDR1 is MNHEY and CDR2 is SVGAGI in the germline V gene. Trimming cost V 6 bases and J 0 bases; bases outside gene matches: 10. The CDR3 contains 16 residues. CDR3 sequence: CASRQGTEAPNYGYTF. The CDR3 DNA reads as TGTGCCAGCAGACAAGGGACAGAAGCTCCTAACTATGGCTACACCTTC.